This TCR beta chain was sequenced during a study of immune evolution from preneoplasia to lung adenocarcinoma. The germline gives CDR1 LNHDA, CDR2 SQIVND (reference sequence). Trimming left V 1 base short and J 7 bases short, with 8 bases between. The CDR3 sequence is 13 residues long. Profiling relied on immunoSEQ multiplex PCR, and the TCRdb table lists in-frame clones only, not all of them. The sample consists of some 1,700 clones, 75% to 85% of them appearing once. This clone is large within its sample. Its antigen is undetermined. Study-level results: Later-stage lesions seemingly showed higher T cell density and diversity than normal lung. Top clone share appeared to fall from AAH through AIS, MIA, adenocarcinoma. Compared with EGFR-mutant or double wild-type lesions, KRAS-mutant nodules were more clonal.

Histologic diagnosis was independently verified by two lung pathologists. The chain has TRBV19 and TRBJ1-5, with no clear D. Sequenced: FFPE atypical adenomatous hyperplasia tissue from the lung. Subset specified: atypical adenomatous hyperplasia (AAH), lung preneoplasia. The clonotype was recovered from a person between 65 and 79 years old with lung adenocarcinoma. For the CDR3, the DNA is TGTGCCAGTAGTATAGGGGTGGAGCAGCCCCAGCATTTT. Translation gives CASSIGVEQPQHF.